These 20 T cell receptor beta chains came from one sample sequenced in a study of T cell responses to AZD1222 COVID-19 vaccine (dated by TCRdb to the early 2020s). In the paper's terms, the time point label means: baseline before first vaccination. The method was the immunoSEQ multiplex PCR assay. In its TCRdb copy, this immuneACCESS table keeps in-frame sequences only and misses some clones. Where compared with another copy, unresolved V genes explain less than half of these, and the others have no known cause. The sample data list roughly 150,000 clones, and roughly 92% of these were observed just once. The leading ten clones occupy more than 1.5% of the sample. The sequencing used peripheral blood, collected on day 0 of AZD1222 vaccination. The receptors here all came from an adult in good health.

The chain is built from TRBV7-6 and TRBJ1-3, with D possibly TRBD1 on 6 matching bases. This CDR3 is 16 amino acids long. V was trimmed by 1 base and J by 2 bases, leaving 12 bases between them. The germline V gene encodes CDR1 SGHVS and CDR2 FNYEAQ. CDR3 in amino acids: CASSLVEGVAGNTIYF. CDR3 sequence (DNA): TGTGCCAGCAGCTTAGTGGAGGGGGTGGCTGGAAACACCATATATTTT.

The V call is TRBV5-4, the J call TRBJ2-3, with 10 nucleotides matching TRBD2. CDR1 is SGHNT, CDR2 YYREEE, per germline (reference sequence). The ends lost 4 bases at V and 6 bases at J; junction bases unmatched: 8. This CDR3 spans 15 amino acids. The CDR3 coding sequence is TGTGCCAGCAGCCAGCCGGGACTAGCGTCCGATACGCAGTATTTT. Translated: CASSQPGLASDTQYF.

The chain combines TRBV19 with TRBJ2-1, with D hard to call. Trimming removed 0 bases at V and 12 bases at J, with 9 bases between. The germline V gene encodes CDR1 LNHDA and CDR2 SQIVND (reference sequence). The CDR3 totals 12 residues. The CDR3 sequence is CASSIEARRQFF. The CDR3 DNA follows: TGTGCCAGTAGTATAGAGGCTAGACGGCAGTTCTTC.

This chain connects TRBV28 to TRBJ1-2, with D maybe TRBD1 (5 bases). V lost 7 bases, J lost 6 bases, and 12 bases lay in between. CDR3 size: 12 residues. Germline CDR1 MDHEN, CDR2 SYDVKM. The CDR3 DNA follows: TGTGCCAGCACCACCGACAGACATGGCTACACCTTC. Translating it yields CASTTDRHGYTF.

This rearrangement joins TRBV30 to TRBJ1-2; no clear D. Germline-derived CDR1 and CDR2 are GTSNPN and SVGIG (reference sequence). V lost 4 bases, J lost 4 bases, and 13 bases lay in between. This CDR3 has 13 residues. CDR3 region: CAWTPRYSYGYTF. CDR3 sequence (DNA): TGTGCCTGGACCCCCCGGTACAGCTATGGCTACACCTTC.

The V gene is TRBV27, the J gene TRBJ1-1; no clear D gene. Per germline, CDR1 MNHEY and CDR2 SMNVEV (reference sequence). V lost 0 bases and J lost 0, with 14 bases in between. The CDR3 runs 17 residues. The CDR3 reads CASSLSLSQLVNTEAFF. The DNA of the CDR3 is TGTGCCAGCAGTTTATCGCTATCCCAACTAGTGAACACTGAAGCTTTCTTT.

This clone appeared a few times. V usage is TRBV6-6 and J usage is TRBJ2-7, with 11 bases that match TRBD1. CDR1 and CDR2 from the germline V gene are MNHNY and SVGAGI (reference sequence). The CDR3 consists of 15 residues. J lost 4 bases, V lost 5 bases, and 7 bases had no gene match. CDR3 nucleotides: TGTGCCAGCAGTACCCCCGGGACAGGGGGATACGAGCAGTACTTC. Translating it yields CASSTPGTGGYEQYF.

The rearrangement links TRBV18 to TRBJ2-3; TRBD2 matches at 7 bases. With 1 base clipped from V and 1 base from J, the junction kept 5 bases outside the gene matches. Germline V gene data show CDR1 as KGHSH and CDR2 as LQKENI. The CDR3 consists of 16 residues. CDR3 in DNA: TGTGCCAGCTCACCACGGTCGCTAGCGGGCACAGATACGCAGTATTTT. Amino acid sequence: CASSPRSLAGTDTQYF.

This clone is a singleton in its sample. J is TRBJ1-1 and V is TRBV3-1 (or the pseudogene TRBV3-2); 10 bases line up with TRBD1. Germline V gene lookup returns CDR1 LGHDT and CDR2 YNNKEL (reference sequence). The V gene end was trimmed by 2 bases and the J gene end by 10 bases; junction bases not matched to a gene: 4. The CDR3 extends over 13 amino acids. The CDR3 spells CASSQMGQGSAFF. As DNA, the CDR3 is TGTGCCAGCAGCCAAATGGGACAGGGGTCAGCTTTCTTT.

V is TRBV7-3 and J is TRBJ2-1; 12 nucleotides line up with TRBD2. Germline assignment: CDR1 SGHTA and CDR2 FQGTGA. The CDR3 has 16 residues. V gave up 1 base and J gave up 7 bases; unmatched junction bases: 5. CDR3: CASSLSPGLAGNEQFF. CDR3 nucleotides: TGTGCCAGCAGCTTAAGCCCTGGACTAGCGGGGAATGAGCAGTTCTTC.

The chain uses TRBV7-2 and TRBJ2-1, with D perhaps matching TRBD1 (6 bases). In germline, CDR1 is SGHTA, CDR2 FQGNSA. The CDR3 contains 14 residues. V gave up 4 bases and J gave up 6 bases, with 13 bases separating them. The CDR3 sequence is CASSSQEDSNEQFF. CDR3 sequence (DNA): TGTGCCAGCAGCTCACAAGAGGACAGCAATGAGCAGTTCTTC.

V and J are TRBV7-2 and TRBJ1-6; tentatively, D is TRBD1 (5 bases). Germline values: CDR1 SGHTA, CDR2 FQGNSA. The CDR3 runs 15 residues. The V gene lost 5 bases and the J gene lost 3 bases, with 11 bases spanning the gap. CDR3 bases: TGTGCCAGCAGCCCTGGGGGGGGCTATAATTCACCCCTCCACTTT. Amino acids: CASSPGGGYNSPLHF.

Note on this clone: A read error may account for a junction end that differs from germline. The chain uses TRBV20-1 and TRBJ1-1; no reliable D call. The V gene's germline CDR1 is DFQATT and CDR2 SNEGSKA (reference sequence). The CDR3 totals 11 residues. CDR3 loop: CSARPGRSHVF. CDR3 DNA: TGCAGTGCTAGACCAGGCCGCTCCCATGTCTTT.

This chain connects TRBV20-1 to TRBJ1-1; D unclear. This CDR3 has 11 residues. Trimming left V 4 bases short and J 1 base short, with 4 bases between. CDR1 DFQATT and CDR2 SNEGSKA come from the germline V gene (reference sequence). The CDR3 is CSAMGNTEAFF. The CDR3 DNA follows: TGCAGTGCTATGGGGAACACTGAAGCTTTCTTT.

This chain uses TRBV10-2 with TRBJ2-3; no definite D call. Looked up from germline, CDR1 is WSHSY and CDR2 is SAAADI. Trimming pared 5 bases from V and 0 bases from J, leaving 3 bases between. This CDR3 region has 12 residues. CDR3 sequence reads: CASSSSTDTQYF. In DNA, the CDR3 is TGCGCCAGCAGTTCTAGCACAGATACGCAGTATTTT.

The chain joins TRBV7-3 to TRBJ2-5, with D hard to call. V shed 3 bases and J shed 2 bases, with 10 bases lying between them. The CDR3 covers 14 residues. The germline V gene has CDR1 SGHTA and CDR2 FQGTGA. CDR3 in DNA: TGTGCCAGCAGCTTTTATGGGGTTCAAGAGACCCAGTACTTC. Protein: CASSFYGVQETQYF.

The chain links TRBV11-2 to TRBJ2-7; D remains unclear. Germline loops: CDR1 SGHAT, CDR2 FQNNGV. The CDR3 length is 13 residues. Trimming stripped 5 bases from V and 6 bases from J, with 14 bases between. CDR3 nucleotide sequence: TGTGCCAGCAGCCATGGACCGTGGGGCGAGCAGTACTTC. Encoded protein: CASSHGPWGEQYF.

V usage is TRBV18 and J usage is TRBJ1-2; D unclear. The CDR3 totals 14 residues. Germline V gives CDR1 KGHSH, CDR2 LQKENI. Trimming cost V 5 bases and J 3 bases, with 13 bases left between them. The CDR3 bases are TGTGCCAGCTCAAGAGGGCAGTCCCACTATGGCTACACCTTC. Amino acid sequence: CASSRGQSHYGYTF.

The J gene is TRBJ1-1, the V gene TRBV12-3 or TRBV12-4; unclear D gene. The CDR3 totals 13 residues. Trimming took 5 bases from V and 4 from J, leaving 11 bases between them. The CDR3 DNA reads TGTGCCAGCAGTGCGCCAGTTCTCACTGAAGCTTTCTTT. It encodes CASSAPVLTEAFF.

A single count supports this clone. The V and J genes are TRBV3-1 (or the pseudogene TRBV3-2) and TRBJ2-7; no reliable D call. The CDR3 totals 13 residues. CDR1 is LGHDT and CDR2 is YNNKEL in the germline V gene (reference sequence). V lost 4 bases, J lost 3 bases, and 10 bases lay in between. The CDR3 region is CASSPGPGYEQYF. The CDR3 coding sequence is TGTGCCAGCAGCCCCGGCCCGGGCTACGAGCAGTACTTC.